The 20 T cell receptor beta chains below were found in one sample sequenced in a study of blood T cell repertoires in COVID-19. Sequencing used immunoSEQ multiplex PCR; TCRdb keeps in-frame clones, though not all of them. This table holds some 200,000 clones, more than 70% found once. The sample was PBMCs or T cells enriched from blood (not recorded which). These receptors were collected from a woman aged 18-29 years who had recovered from COVID-19.

The J gene is TRBJ2-3, the V gene TRBV29-1; the D gene is possibly TRBD2 (6 bases). Trimming took 6 bases from V and 0 from J, leaving 13 bases between them. The CDR3 totals 14 residues. Germline loops: CDR1 SQVTM, CDR2 ANQGSEA. CDR3 in amino acids: CSVPEGISTDTQYF. The DNA for the CDR3 is TGCAGCGTCCCGGAGGGGATCAGCACAGATACGCAGTATTTT.

The CDR3 sequence: CASSLAVGGLSGNTIYF. For the CDR3, the DNA is TGTGCCAGCAGCTTGGCGGTAGGGGGCCTCTCTGGAAACACCATATATTTT. The J gene is TRBJ1-3, the V gene TRBV5-6; TRBD1 agrees at 7 bases. Trimming took 0 bases from V and 0 from J; bases not matched to a gene: 6. The CDR3 extends over 17 amino acids. The germline V gene encodes CDR1 SGHDT and CDR2 YYEEEE.

The gene calls are TRBV2 and TRBJ2-3; 7 nucleotides align to TRBD1. Germline trimming cut 7 bases from V and 1 base from J; bases unmatched to any gene: 5. The CDR3 length is 14 residues. Per the germline V gene, CDR1 is SNHLY and CDR2 is FYNNEI. The chain's CDR3 is CASMQGTGTDTQYF. The DNA for the CDR3 is TGTGCCAGCATGCAAGGGACAGGCACAGATACGCAGTATTTT.

The chain has TRBV1 and TRBJ2-7; the DNA was not used to check the table's D call, TRBD1. TRBV1 is a documented pseudogene. This CDR3 has 17 residues. The CDR3: CTSLRGVWPNPTYEQYF. CDR3 DNA: TGCACCAGCCTCAGGGGAGTGTGGCCTAATCCGACCTACGAGCAGTACTTC.

The chain joins TRBV5-1 to TRBJ2-1; D ambiguous. CDR1 is SGHRS and CDR2 is YFSETQ in the germline V gene. V was shortened by 2 bases and J by 3 bases, with 6 bases between the two germline ends. The CDR3 has 13 residues. The CDR3 nucleotides read TGCGCCAGCAGCTTTAACAGCTACAATGAGCAGTTCTTC. Its protein is CASSFNSYNEQFF. The full variable domain, its missing parts supplied by reference TRBV5-1 and TRBJ2-1, is KAGVTQTPRYLIKTRGQQVTLSCSPISGHRSVSWYQQTPGQGLQFLFEYFSETQRNKGNFPGRFSGRQFSNSRSEMNVSTLELGDSALYLCASSFNSYNEQFFGPGTRLTVL.

The V call is TRBV28, the J call TRBJ1-2; tentative D call: TRBD1 (5 bases). In germline, CDR1 is MDHEN, CDR2 SYDVKM. The CDR3 is 13 residues long. Trimming removed 4 bases at V and 7 bases at J, with 13 bases between. The CDR3 is CASSSQTVLGYTF. CDR3 coding DNA: TGTGCCAGCAGTTCACAGACAGTCCTTGGCTACACCTTC.

This chain's CDR3 is CASSEALTRQNTEAFF. In DNA form, the CDR3 reads TGTGCCAGCAGTGAAGCGTTGACCAGACAGAACACTGAAGCTTTCTTT. The chain joins TRBV2 to TRBJ1-1; D ambiguous. Germline loops: CDR1 SNHLY, CDR2 FYNNEI. This CDR3 is built from 16 residues. Trimming cost V 0 bases and J 1 base, with 12 bases left between them.

This sequence joins TRBV12-3 or TRBV12-4 and TRBJ1-2, with 7 positions matching TRBD1. Trimming cost V 6 bases and J 8 bases; bases outside gene matches: 9. There are 13 residues in the CDR3. CDR3 in DNA: TGTGCCAGCAGGACGACAGGGAAGGACGGCTACACCTTC. Residues: CASRTTGKDGYTF.

This clone was counted a few times. The chain carries TRBV7-9 and TRBJ2-7, with 8 bases matching TRBD1. V trimming: 2 bases; J trimming: 2 bases; junction bases outside the gene matches: 5. Germline loops: CDR1 SEHNR, CDR2 FQNEAQ (reference sequence). CDR3 size: 15 residues. The CDR3 nucleotides are TGTGCCAGCAGCTTACCGGGGACAGGAGCCTACGAGCAGTACTTC. Amino acids: CASSLPGTGAYEQYF.

The chain recombines TRBV27 with TRBJ2-2; D gene unclear. The CDR3 spans 12 residues. In germline, CDR1 is MNHEY, CDR2 SMNVEV (reference sequence). Trimming shortened V by 7 bases and J by 2 bases, and 5 bases separated the two germline ends. CDR3 nucleotide sequence: TGTGCCAGCAATTCTAACACCGGGGAGCTGTTTTTT. This codes for CASNSNTGELFF.

This chain links TRBV30 with TRBJ1-2; 7 bases map to TRBD1. Germline V gene sequence: CDR1 GTSNPN, CDR2 SVGIG (reference sequence). The CDR3 is made up of 13 amino acids. Trimming took 8 bases from V and 1 from J; bases not matched to a gene: 7. The CDR3 sequence is CARRGQDNYGYTF. The CDR3, as DNA: TGTGCCAGGCGCGGACAGGATAACTATGGCTACACCTTC.

The V gene is TRBV19, the J gene TRBJ2-5; D might be TRBD2 (6 bases). CDR1 LNHDA and CDR2 SQIVND come from the germline V gene (reference sequence). The CDR3 has 13 amino acids. The germline V and J ends were trimmed by 1 base and 6 bases, with 9 bases remaining between them. CDR3 sequence (DNA): TGTGCCAGTAGTATAGGGCGGGGCCAGACCCAGTACTTC. Protein: CASSIGRGQTQYF.

The chain recombines TRBV12-3 or TRBV12-4 with TRBJ2-7; TRBD1 matches at 9 bases. This CDR3 comprises 12 residues. V lost 7 bases, J lost 4 bases, and 2 bases stayed unmatched. In DNA form, the CDR3 reads TGTGCCAGCAAGGACAGGGGTTACGAGCAGTACTTC. It is translated as CASKDRGYEQYF.

V is TRBV27 and J is TRBJ2-7; TRBD2 agrees at 9 bases. CDR1 is MNHEY, CDR2 SMNVEV, per germline (reference sequence). CDR3 length equals 16 residues. The junction had 10 bases not matched to a gene; V was cut back by 3 bases and J by 4 bases. The CDR3 loop reads CASSFLGGGARYEQYF. Here the CDR3 DNA reads TGTGCCAGCAGTTTCCTCGGCGGGGGGGCCCGTTACGAGCAGTACTTC.

The chain recombines TRBV12-5 with TRBJ1-1, with 7 nucleotides matching TRBD1. The CDR3 extends over 17 amino acids. Germline lookup yields CDR1 LGHNT and CDR2 FRNRAP. V lost 5 bases to trimming and J lost 0 bases; unmatched junction nucleotides: 12. CDR3 residues: CASGTGTAGSLNTEAFF. In nucleotides, the CDR3 is TGTGCTAGTGGTACAGGGACAGCAGGGTCTTTGAACACTGAAGCTTTCTTT.

CDR3 coding DNA: TGTGCCAGCAGCTTAGGAGAGTTGAACACTGAAGCTTTCTTT. It translates to CASSLGELNTEAFF. J is TRBJ1-1 and V is TRBV7-9, with D unclear. The germline V gene has CDR1 SEHNR and CDR2 FQNEAQ (reference sequence). CDR3 size: 14 residues. Trimming shortened V by 1 base and J by 0 bases, and 6 bases separated the two germline ends. Combining the CDR3 with reference TRBV7-9 and TRBJ1-1 gives the whole variable domain DTGVSQNPRHKITKRGQNVTFRCDPISEHNRLYWYRQTLGQGPEFLTYFQNEAQLEKSRLLSDRFSAERPKGSFSTLEIQRTEQGDSAMYLCASSLGELNTEAFFGQGTRLTVV.

The chain joins TRBV29-1 to TRBJ1-5, with a possible D match to TRBD1 (6 bases). The CDR3 contains 13 residues. V was clipped by 1 base and J by 9 bases, with 13 bases between them. The V gene's germline CDR1 is SQVTM and CDR2 ANQGSEA. CDR3 sequence reads: CSVEVNLGGPQHF. The DNA of the CDR3 is TGCAGCGTTGAAGTAAATTTAGGGGGGCCCCAGCATTTT. Variable domain in full (rest from reference TRBV29-1 and TRBJ1-5): SAVISQKPSRDICQRGTSLTIQCQVDSQVTMMFWYRQQPGQSLTLIATANQGSEATYESGFVIDKFPISRPNLTFSTLTVSNMSPEDSSIYLCSVEVNLGGPQHFGDGTRLSIL.

DNA for the CDR3: TGTGCCAGCAGTTTAGGGGCAGGGGGGACGCACGAGCAGTACTTC. The encoded protein is CASSLGAGGTHEQYF. The J gene is TRBJ2-7, the V gene TRBV28; the D gene is possibly TRBD1 (7 bases). Trimming took off 2 bases at V and 5 bases at J, with 16 bases between the two ends. Germline lookup yields CDR1 MDHEN and CDR2 SYDVKM. The CDR3 has 15 amino acids.

The chain joins TRBV2 to TRBJ1-1; 10 nucleotides line up with TRBD1. Germline V gene sequence: CDR1 SNHLY, CDR2 FYNNEI. J was trimmed by 1 base and V by 7 bases; bases with no gene match: 12. The CDR3 runs 17 residues. In nucleotides, the CDR3 is TGTGCCAGCACACGGACAGGGGGTATGTTATCGAACACTGAAGCTTTCTTT. It translates to CASTRTGGMLSNTEAFF.

The CDR3 DNA reads as TGTGCCAGCTCACCACCGAGGTCAGCCTACGAGCAGTACTTC. Translated, it gives CASSPPRSAYEQYF. The rearrangement links TRBV18 to TRBJ2-7, with D unresolved. The CDR3 consists of 14 residues. Germline V CDR1 and CDR2: KGHSH, LQKENI. V lost 0 bases and J 2 bases, leaving 8 bases between the germline ends.